One and the same sample provided the 5 T cell receptor beta chains below, sequenced in a study of blood T cells in healthy people across ages. Primers used in a second PCR of roughly 7 to 12 cycles were a sample-barcoded 5' primer and a J-beta primer mix. TCRdb passed the 5' RACE reads through MiXCR, listing each CDR3 protein once. The sample lists about 650,000 distinct CDR3 sequences, 32% occurring once. Input material: blood. These receptors were taken from a woman of 80 years or more in good health.

This clonotype appeared a single time. CDR3 amino acids: CASSQRATNEKLFF. In DNA form, the CDR3 reads TGTGCCAGCAGTCAAAGGGCAACTAATGAAAAACTGTTTTTT. The chain combines TRBV12-3 or TRBV12-4 with TRBJ1-4; D not resolved. Deletions cut 5 bases from V and 0 bases from J, with 7 bases between. The CDR3 covers 14 residues.

This chain joins TRBV10-3 and TRBJ2-3; 12 bases are shared with TRBD2. CDR3 size: 17 residues. The germline CDR1 and CDR2 sequences are ENHRY and SYGVKD. J was trimmed by 5 bases and V by 3 bases; bases with no gene match: 9. The CDR3 sequence: CAISDALAGGTGDTQYF. The CDR3 DNA reads TGTGCCATCAGTGATGCGCTAGCGGGGGGGACGGGAGATACGCAGTATTTT.

The chain is built from TRBV7-9 and TRBJ2-1, with 9 bases matching TRBD1. Trimming took 1 base from V and 10 from J; bases not matched to a gene: 17. CDR3 length: 18 amino acids. Germline CDR1 is SEHNR and CDR2 is FQNEAQ (reference sequence). CDR3 nucleotide sequence: TGTGCCAGCAGCTTAGGTGTGAGCGGGACAGGGAACCCCCACGAGCAGTTCTTC. Amino acids: CASSLGVSGTGNPHEQFF.

This clonotype was seen only a few times. The chain links TRBV20-1 to TRBJ2-1; 11 bases agree with TRBD2. J lost 4 bases, V lost 3 bases, and 11 bases had no gene match. This CDR3 has 17 residues. Germline V gives CDR1 DFQATT, CDR2 SNEGSKA (reference sequence). CDR3 protein: CSASPFLAGGGYNEQFF. CDR3 DNA sequence: TGCAGTGCTAGTCCCTTTTTAGCGGGAGGGGGTTACAATGAGCAGTTCTTC.

V usage is TRBV4-3 and J usage is TRBJ2-6; 10 bases align to TRBD1. The CDR3 is made up of 18 amino acids. Germline trimming cut 2 bases from V and 2 bases from J; bases unmatched to any gene: 6. CDR1 and CDR2 from the germline V gene are LGHNA and YSLEER. The CDR3 here is CASSQSGQGVAGANVLTF. For the CDR3, the DNA is TGCGCCAGCAGCCAATCTGGACAGGGGGTAGCTGGGGCCAACGTCCTGACTTTC.